This paragraph reports one TCR beta chain. Antigen unknown. This specimen comes from a study of OX40 agonist ivuxolimab in advanced cancers. Study-level information: The dose-escalation cohort had hepatocellular carcinoma, melanoma, renal cell or head and neck cancer. Study observations and caveats: Nonresponders, in some cases, also had low normalized T-cell clonal expansion.

The data were produced by immunoSEQ multiplex PCR, yet TCRdb's version contains in-frame clones alone and is incomplete. The profile shows 60,000 to 80,000 clones, 75% to 85% of them singletons. Germline-derived CDR1 and CDR2 are MNHEY and SMNVEV (reference sequence). The CDR3 is 16 residues long. V was trimmed by 5 bases and J by 5 bases, leaving 19 bases between them. Patients were excluded for autoimmune disease history or systemic immunosuppression. The sample consisted of CD4+ or CD8+ T cells sorted from blood, taken in a trial of the OX40 agonist ivuxolimab. The sequence derives from an adult with an advanced solid tumor such as melanoma, head and neck, liver or kidney cancer. The rearrangement joins TRBV27 to TRBJ2-1, with a weak D call TRBD2 (6 bases). DNA for the CDR3: TGTGCCAGCAGTCTATTTTACGGGAGTGGTAACAATGAGCAGTTCTTC. Translating gives CASSLFYGSGNNEQFF.